The 2 T cell receptor beta chains below all came from one sample that was sequenced in a study of vaccination and CD4 T cells after COVID-19. As to treatment: roughly 11-day PBMC culture with coronavirus spike peptide pools or control peptides (ViraFEST assay). CD4+ T cells that came from the unexposed donor were collected before the COVID-19 pandemic (2011-2018). Sequenced with the Oncomine TCR Beta short-read assay was DNA taken from cultured CD4+ T cells. TCRdb redid the calling of the PCR reads with MiXCR, one entry per CDR3 protein. The table has several thousand distinct CDR3 sequences, about 42% seen once. These receptors' antigens are unknown. The sequenced material came from CD4+ T cells from blood, cultured in vitro. The source of these receptors is a human donor in good health.

This clonotype was detected only once. The gene calls are TRBV27 and TRBJ2-7, with TRBD2 matching 10 bases. This CDR3 contains 16 residues. The germline CDR1 and CDR2 sequences are MNHEY and SMNVEV (reference sequence). V lost 1 base to trimming and J lost 6 bases; unmatched junction nucleotides: 9. The CDR3 DNA reads as TGTGCCAGCAGTTTATACAGCGGGAGGGCTATGGGCGAGCAGTACTTC. Translation: CASSLYSGRAMGEQYF.

This clonotype showed up just a few times. This chain joins TRBV15 and TRBJ1-5, with 7 bases aligning to TRBD1. CDR3 length: 16 residues. With 5 bases clipped from V and 1 base from J, the junction kept 8 bases outside the gene matches. Germline V gives CDR1 LNHNV, CDR2 YYDKDF (reference sequence). The CDR3 DNA reads as TGTGCCACCAGCCAAGGGGGCTTGGGAAGCAATCAGCCCCAGCATTTT. This translates into CATSQGGLGSNQPQHF. The full variable domain, with the rest looked up from reference TRBV15 and TRBJ1-5, is DAMVIQNPRYQVTQFGKPVTLSCSQTLNHNVMYWYQQKSSQAPKLLFHYYDKDFNNEADTPDNFQSRRPNTSFCFLDIRSPGLGDTAMYLCATSQGGLGSNQPQHFGDGTRLSIL.